The next 26 T cell receptor beta chains were all read from a single sample in a study of blood T cell repertoires in COVID-19. The data were produced by immunoSEQ multiplex PCR, yet TCRdb's version contains in-frame clones alone and is incomplete. The sample has some 110,000 clones; 92% are singletons. The sequencing input was peripheral blood. Every receptor here comes from a man aged 45-65 years with COVID-19, enrolled during active disease.

The chain joins TRBV6-5 to TRBJ2-1; TRBD1 matches 8 bases. The J segment lost 4 bases and the V segment lost 4 bases, leaving 3 bases of the junction unmatched. The CDR3 consists of 14 residues. Germline loops: CDR1 MNHEY, CDR2 SVGAGI. In nucleotides, the CDR3 is TGTGCCAGCAGTTTTAGGACAGGGTACAATGAGCAGTTCTTC. It translates to CASSFRTGYNEQFF.

The chain links TRBV4-1 to TRBJ2-4; 10 nucleotides agree with TRBD2. With 1 base clipped from V and 2 bases from J, the junction kept 8 bases outside the gene matches. Germline V gene data show CDR1 as MGHRA and CDR2 as YSYEKL. This CDR3 has 18 residues. CDR3 in amino acids: CASSQGGSSGRSKNIQYF. For the CDR3, the DNA is TGCGCCAGCAGCCAAGGAGGGAGTAGCGGGAGGTCCAAAAACATTCAGTACTTC.

This clone has just one count. The chain carries TRBV4-3 and TRBJ1-5; D remains unclear. The CDR3 extends over 15 amino acids. CDR1 and CDR2 (germline): LGHNA, YSLEER. V lost 0 bases, J lost 0 bases, and 6 bases lay in between. This CDR3 reads CASSQDFSSNQPQHF. The CDR3 nucleotides are TGCGCCAGCAGCCAAGATTTCAGTAGCAATCAGCCCCAGCATTTT.

The chain couples TRBV5-1 to TRBJ1-1; weak D call: TRBD1 (6 bases). Germline CDR1 reads SGHRS; CDR2 reads YFSETQ. This CDR3 region has 13 residues. V was shortened by 2 bases and J by 3 bases, with 8 bases between the two germline ends. Here the CDR3 DNA reads TGCGCCAGCAGCTTACAGGGAGACACTGAAGCTTTCTTT. Translated: CASSLQGDTEAFF.

The chain uses TRBV4-3 and TRBJ2-2; tentative D call: TRBD1 (6 bases). The CDR3 has 16 residues. V gave up 0 bases and J gave up 0 bases, with 8 bases separating them. Per the germline V gene, CDR1 is LGHNA and CDR2 is YSLEER. Here the CDR3 reads CASSQDGTTNTGELFF. CDR3 nucleotides: TGCGCCAGCAGCCAAGACGGGACAACGAACACCGGGGAGCTGTTTTTT.

This clone was counted a few times. J is TRBJ2-7 and V is TRBV6-6, with 8 bases that match TRBD1. The V gene's germline CDR1 is MNHNY and CDR2 SVGAGI (reference sequence). CDR3 length equals 14 residues. The trim removed 4 bases at V and 4 bases at J, leaving 6 bases unmatched. CDR3 residues: CASSSGQGIYEQYF. The CDR3, as DNA: TGTGCCAGCAGTTCCGGACAGGGTATATACGAGCAGTACTTC.

The gene calls are TRBV9 and TRBJ1-2; D is undetermined. Germline CDR1 reads SGDLS; CDR2 reads YYNGEE. V was pared by 4 bases and J by 5 bases, with 9 bases between. The CDR3 length is 12 residues. As DNA, the CDR3 is TGTGCCAGCAGCCTGGGGAGTTATGGCTACACCTTC. It is translated as CASSLGSYGYTF.

This CDR3 is CASSLGQGRSDEQYF. For the CDR3, the DNA is TGTGCCAGCAGCCTGGGACAGGGAAGGTCGGACGAGCAGTACTTC. V is TRBV7-9 and J is TRBJ2-7, with TRBD1 matching over 9 bases. V lost 5 bases to trimming and J lost 5 bases; unmatched junction nucleotides: 10. In germline, CDR1 is SEHNR, CDR2 FQNEAQ (reference sequence). The CDR3 has 15 amino acids.

This chain links TRBV18 with TRBJ1-3; TRBD1 aligns across 8 bases. Germline values: CDR1 KGHSH, CDR2 LQKENI. The CDR3 runs to 17 residues. The V and J ends lost 2 bases and 0 bases, in that order; junction bases with no gene match: 6. The CDR3 sequence: CASSPGTGVPSGNTIYF. The CDR3 DNA sequence: TGTGCCAGCTCACCAGGGACAGGCGTCCCCTCTGGAAACACCATATATTTT.

The rearrangement uses TRBV6-1 and TRBJ1-2; D is ambiguous. The CDR3 totals 14 residues. The V end lost 1 base, the J end lost 1 base, and 7 bases lay between the germline ends. CDR1 and CDR2 from the germline V gene are MNHNS and SASEGT. The CDR3 sequence: CASSEGAGNYGYTF. The CDR3 nucleotides read TGTGCCAGCAGTGAAGGGGCGGGTAACTATGGCTACACCTTC.

This rearrangement joins TRBV28 to TRBJ2-7; 10 nucleotides line up with TRBD2. Per the germline V gene, CDR1 is MDHEN and CDR2 is SYDVKM. CDR3 length equals 16 residues. J was trimmed by 7 bases and V by 5 bases; bases with no gene match: 14. The CDR3 is CASSPLWLAGATEQYF. In DNA, the CDR3 is TGTGCCAGCAGTCCGCTCTGGCTAGCGGGAGCGACTGAGCAGTACTTC.

The CDR3 reads CASSLAGGPNEQFF. CDR3 coding DNA: TGTGCCAGCAGTCTCGCGGGAGGGCCTAATGAGCAGTTCTTC. The genes are TRBV6-5 and TRBJ2-1; 9 nucleotides line up with TRBD2. CDR3 length: 14 amino acids. Germline assignment: CDR1 MNHEY and CDR2 SVGAGI. V shed 5 bases, J shed 7 bases, and the junction held 6 bases outside the gene matches.

V and J are TRBV6-5 and TRBJ1-3, with 8 positions matching TRBD1. Germline CDR1 and CDR2: MNHEY and SVGAGI. J was trimmed by 7 bases and V by 6 bases; bases with no gene match: 8. The CDR3 has 14 residues. CDR3 bases: TGTGCCAGCAGGGTGGACAGGGTTATTAACACCATATATTTT. This gives the protein CASRVDRVINTIYF.

This clone was picked up a small number of times. The chain uses TRBV29-1 and TRBJ1-2, with D possibly being TRBD1 (5 bases). The CDR3 runs to 14 residues. The germline V gene encodes CDR1 SQVTM and CDR2 ANQGSEA. Trimming took off 4 bases at V and 0 bases at J, with 12 bases between the two ends. CDR3 in amino acids: CSVVGQTSNYGYTF. CDR3 DNA: TGCAGCGTTGTAGGACAAACTTCTAACTATGGCTACACCTTC.

This sequence joins TRBV28 and TRBJ2-3; 8 bases align to TRBD2. Looked up from germline, CDR1 is MDHEN and CDR2 is SYDVKM. The junction had 4 bases not matched to a gene; V was cut back by 4 bases and J by 4 bases. There are 14 residues in the CDR3. CDR3 region: CASSSSGRPDTQYF. In DNA, the CDR3 is TGTGCCAGCAGTTCCAGCGGGAGACCAGATACGCAGTATTTT.

This clone was counted a single time. V and J are TRBV6-6 and TRBJ2-7, with TRBD1 as a possible D gene (6 bases). The V gene's germline CDR1 is MNHNY and CDR2 SVGAGI (reference sequence). The CDR3 contains 13 residues. Trimming left V 4 bases short and J 7 bases short, with 14 bases between. The CDR3 loop is CASSSNRVGEQYV. CDR3 in DNA: TGTGCCAGCAGTTCTAACAGGGTCGGGGAGCAGTACGTC.

The CDR3 nucleotides read TGTGCCAGCAGTTACCCAGGGGCGCAAGAGACCCAGTACTTC. Amino acid sequence: CASSYPGAQETQYF. The chain employs TRBV6-6 and TRBJ2-5, with a weak D call TRBD1 (6 bases). Germline assignment: CDR1 MNHNY and CDR2 SVGAGI (reference sequence). Trimming shortened V by 2 bases and J by 2 bases, and 9 bases separated the two germline ends. This CDR3 comprises 14 residues.

The V call is TRBV19, the J call TRBJ2-5; D is perhaps TRBD1 (6 bases). The CDR3 is 15 amino acids. Trimming cost V 6 bases and J 5 bases, with 19 bases left between them. Germline V gives CDR1 LNHDA, CDR2 SQIVND (reference sequence). CDR3 coding DNA: TGTGCCAGTAGGAGCAGGGGCGTCGGCCGGGAGACCCAGTACTTC. Its translation is CASRSRGVGRETQYF.

V and J are TRBV27 and TRBJ2-1; TRBD2 agrees at 13 bases. The CDR3 loop spans 17 amino acids. The germline V gene has CDR1 MNHEY and CDR2 SMNVEV (reference sequence). With 5 bases clipped from V and 4 bases from J, the junction kept 8 bases outside the gene matches. CDR3 residues: CASSRVGTSGDYNEQFF. CDR3 nucleotide sequence: TGTGCCAGCAGTAGGGTCGGGACTAGCGGGGATTACAATGAGCAGTTCTTC.

V gene TRBV29-1 combines with J gene TRBJ1-1; possibly TRBD1 for D (6 bases). There are 12 residues in the CDR3. Germline V gene lookup returns CDR1 SQVTM and CDR2 ANQGSEA. Trimming cost V 6 bases and J 1 base, with 9 bases left between them. The CDR3 here is CSVRQENTEAFF. The CDR3 DNA reads TGCAGCGTGCGACAGGAGAACACTGAAGCTTTCTTT.

The chain combines TRBV5-1 with TRBJ2-3; weak D call: TRBD1 (5 bases). The ends were cut back, 0 bases at V and 0 bases at J, with 8 bases in the middle. Germline-derived CDR1 and CDR2 are SGHRS and YFSETQ. CDR3 length: 15 residues. CDR3 in amino acids: CASSLGTTSTDTQYF. The CDR3 DNA is TGCGCCAGCAGCTTGGGGACAACGAGCACAGATACGCAGTATTTT. Full variable domain (rest looked up from reference TRBV5-1 and TRBJ2-3): KAGVTQTPRYLIKTRGQQVTLSCSPISGHRSVSWYQQTPGQGLQFLFEYFSETQRNKGNFPGRFSGRQFSNSRSEMNVSTLELGDSALYLCASSLGTTSTDTQYFGPGTRLTVL.

The chain employs TRBV19 and TRBJ2-2, with 8 bases that match TRBD1. This CDR3 spans 14 amino acids. Losses at the gene ends were 3 bases for V and 6 bases for J; bases not matched to a gene: 3. Germline V gene lookup returns CDR1 LNHDA and CDR2 SQIVND (reference sequence). CDR3 protein: CASSMDRVPGELFF. The CDR3 nucleotides read TGTGCCAGTAGTATGGACAGGGTCCCCGGGGAGCTGTTTTTT. Based on the CDR3 plus reference TRBV19 and TRBJ2-2, the full variable domain is DGGITQSPKYLFRKEGQNVTLSCEQNLNHDAMYWYRQDPGQGLRLIYYSQIVNDFQKGDIAEGYSVSREKKESFPLTVTSAQKNPTAFYLCASSMDRVPGELFFGEGSRLTVL.

The chain carries TRBV9 and TRBJ2-2; TRBD2 matches at 8 bases. Germline V gives CDR1 SGDLS, CDR2 YYNGEE. The CDR3 length is 14 residues. Trimming at V came to 3 bases and at J to 9 bases, leaving 7 bases not matched to a gene. CDR3 coding DNA: TGTGCCAGCAGCGGAGGACTAGCCCCTAGGGAGCTGTTTTTT. This encodes CASSGGLAPRELFF.

This clone was counted a single time. This sequence joins TRBV3-1 (or the pseudogene TRBV3-2) and TRBJ2-2, with D maybe TRBD2 (5 bases). Per the germline V gene, CDR1 is LGHDT and CDR2 is YNNKEL (reference sequence). Trimming removed 9 bases from V and 4 bases from J, with 9 bases in between. The length of the CDR3 is 12 residues. CDR3 in amino acids: CASGRATGELFF. The CDR3 nucleotides are TGTGCCAGTGGGCGGGCCACCGGGGAGCTGTTTTTT.

In its sample, this clone was seen a few times. The chain employs TRBV28 and TRBJ1-5; 12 bases align to TRBD1. Germline values: CDR1 MDHEN, CDR2 SYDVKM. The CDR3 sequence is 15 residues long. V lost 6 bases to trimming and J lost 7 bases; unmatched junction nucleotides: 7. This chain's CDR3 is CASSPGQGARQPQHF. As DNA, the CDR3 is TGTGCCAGCAGCCCGGGACAGGGGGCGCGGCAGCCCCAGCATTTT. The complete variable domain, with remaining parts taken from reference TRBV28 and TRBJ1-5, reads DVKVTQSSRYLVKRTGEKVFLECVQDMDHENMFWYRQDPGLGLRLIYFSYDVKMKEKGDIPEGYSVSREKKERFSLILESASTNQTSMYLCASSPGQGARQPQHFGDGTRLSIL.

The chain employs TRBV28 and TRBJ2-7, with 9 nucleotides matching TRBD1. From germline, CDR1 is MDHEN and CDR2 SYDVKM. The CDR3 extends over 14 amino acids. The ends lost 5 bases at V and 1 base at J; junction bases unmatched: 3. The CDR3 protein is CASSPGQGSYEQYF. CDR3 sequence (DNA): TGTGCCAGCAGTCCGGGACAGGGTTCCTACGAGCAGTACTTC.